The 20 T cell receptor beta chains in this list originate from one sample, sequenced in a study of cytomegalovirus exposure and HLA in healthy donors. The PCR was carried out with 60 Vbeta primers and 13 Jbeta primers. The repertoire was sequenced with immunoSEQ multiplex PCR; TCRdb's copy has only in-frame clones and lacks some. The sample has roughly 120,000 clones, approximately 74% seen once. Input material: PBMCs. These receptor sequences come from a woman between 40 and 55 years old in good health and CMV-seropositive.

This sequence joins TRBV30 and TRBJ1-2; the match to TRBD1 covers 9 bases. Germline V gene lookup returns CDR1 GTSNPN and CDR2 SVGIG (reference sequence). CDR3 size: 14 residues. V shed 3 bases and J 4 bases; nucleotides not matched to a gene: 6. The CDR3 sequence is CAWRNTGGLYGYTF. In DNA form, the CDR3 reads TGTGCCTGGAGGAACACAGGGGGCCTCTATGGCTACACCTTC.

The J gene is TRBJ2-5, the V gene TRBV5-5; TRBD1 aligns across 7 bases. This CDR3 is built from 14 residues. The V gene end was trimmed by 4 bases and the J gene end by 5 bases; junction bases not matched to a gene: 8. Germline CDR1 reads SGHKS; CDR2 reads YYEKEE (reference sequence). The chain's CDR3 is CASSALQGSETQYF. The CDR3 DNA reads TGTGCCAGCAGCGCATTACAGGGGTCCGAGACCCAGTACTTC.

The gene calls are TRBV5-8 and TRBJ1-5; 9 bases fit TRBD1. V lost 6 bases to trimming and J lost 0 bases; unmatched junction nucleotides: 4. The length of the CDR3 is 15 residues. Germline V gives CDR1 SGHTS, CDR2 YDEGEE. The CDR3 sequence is CASTRTGDSNQPQHF. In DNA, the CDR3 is TGTGCCAGCACCAGGACAGGGGATAGCAATCAGCCCCAGCATTTT.

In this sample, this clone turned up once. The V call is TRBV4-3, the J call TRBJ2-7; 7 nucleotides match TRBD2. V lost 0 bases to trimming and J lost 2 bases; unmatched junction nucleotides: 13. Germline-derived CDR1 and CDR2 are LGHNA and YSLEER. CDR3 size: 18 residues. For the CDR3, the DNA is TGCGCCAGCAGCCAAGAAACCCCCAGCGGGGTGGGACCCTACGAGCAGTACTTC. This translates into CASSQETPSGVGPYEQYF.

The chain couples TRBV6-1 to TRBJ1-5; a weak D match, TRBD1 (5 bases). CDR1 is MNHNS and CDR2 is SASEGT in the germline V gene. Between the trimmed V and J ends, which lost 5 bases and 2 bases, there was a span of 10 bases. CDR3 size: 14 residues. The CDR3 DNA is TGTGCCAGCAGTTTAAAAGGGGGCAATCAGCCCCAGCATTTT. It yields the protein CASSLKGGNQPQHF.

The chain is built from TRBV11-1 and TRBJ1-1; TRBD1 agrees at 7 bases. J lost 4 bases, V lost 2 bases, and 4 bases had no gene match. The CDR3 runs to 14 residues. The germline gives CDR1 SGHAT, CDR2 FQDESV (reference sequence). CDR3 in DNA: TGTGCCAGCAGCTTATTTGCAGGGGGCACTGAAGCTTTCTTT. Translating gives CASSLFAGGTEAFF.

CDR3 sequence: CASSPDRGGYEQYF. The CDR3 DNA reads TGTGCCAGCAGCCCTGACAGGGGGGGGTACGAGCAGTACTTC. The rearrangement uses TRBV5-4 and TRBJ2-7; 9 nucleotides line up with TRBD1. This CDR3 has 14 amino acids. Germline V gene lookup returns CDR1 SGHNT and CDR2 YYREEE (reference sequence). The ends lost 4 bases at V and 4 bases at J; junction bases unmatched: 6.

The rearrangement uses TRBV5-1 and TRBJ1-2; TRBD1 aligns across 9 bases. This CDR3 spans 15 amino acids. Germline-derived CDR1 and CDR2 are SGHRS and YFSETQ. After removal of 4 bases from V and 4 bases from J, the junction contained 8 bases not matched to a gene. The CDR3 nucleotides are TGCGCCAGCAGCATCGGGACAGGGTACGGCTATGGCTACACCTTC. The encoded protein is CASSIGTGYGYGYTF.

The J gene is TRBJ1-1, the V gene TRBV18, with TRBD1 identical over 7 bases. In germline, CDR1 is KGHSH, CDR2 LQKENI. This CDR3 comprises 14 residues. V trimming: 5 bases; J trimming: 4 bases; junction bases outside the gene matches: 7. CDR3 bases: TGTGCCAGCTCAGAAGACAGGGTTGTCACTGAAGCTTTCTTT. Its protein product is CASSEDRVVTEAFF.

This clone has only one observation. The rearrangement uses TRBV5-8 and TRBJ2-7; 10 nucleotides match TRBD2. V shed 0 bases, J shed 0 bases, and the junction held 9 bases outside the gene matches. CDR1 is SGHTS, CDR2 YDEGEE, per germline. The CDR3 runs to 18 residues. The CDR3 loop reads CASSLARLAGATSYEQYF. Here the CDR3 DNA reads TGTGCCAGCAGCTTGGCCCGGCTAGCGGGGGCCACCTCCTACGAGCAGTACTTC. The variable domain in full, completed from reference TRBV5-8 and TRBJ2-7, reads EAGVTQSPTHLIKTRGQQATLRCSPISGHTSVYWYQQALGLGLQFLLWYDEGEERNRGNFPPRFSGRQFPNYSSELNVNALELEDSALYLCASSLARLAGATSYEQYFGPGTRLTVT.

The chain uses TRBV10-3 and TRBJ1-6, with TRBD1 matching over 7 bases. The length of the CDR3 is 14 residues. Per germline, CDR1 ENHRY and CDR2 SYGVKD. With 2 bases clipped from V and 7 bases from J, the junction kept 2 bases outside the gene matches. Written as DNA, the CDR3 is TGTGCCATCAGTGAGGCACAGGGGAATTCACCCCTCCACTTT. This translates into CAISEAQGNSPLHF.

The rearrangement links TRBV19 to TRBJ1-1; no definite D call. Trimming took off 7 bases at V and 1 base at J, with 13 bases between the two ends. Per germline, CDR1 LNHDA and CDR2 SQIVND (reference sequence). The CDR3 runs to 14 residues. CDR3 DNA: TGTGCCAGTATTGGTGGCCCTCAGAACACTGAAGCTTTCTTT. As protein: CASIGGPQNTEAFF.

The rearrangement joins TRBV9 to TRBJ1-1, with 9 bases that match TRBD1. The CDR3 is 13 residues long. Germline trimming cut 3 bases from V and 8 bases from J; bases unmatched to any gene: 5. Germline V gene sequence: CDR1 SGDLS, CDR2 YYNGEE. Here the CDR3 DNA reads TGTGCCAGCAGCGCAGGACAGGGGCTCGAAGCTTTCTTT. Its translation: CASSAGQGLEAFF. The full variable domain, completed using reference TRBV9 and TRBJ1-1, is DSGVTQTPKHLITATGQRVTLRCSPRSGDLSVYWYQQSLDQGLQFLIQYYNGEERAKGNILERFSAQQFPDLHSELNLSSLELGDSALYFCASSAGQGLEAFFGQGTRLTVV.

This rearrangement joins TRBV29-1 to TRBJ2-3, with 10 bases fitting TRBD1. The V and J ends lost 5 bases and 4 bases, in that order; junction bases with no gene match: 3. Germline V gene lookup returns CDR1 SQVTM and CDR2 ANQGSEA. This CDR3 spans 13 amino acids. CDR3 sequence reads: CSVLTGGADTQYF. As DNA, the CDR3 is TGCAGCGTTTTGACAGGGGGCGCAGATACGCAGTATTTT.

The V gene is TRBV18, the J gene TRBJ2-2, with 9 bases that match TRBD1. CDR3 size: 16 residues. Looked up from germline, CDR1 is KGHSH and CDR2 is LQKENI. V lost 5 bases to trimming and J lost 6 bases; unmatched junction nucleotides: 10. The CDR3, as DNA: TGTGCCAGCTCAGAATCGACAGGGGGGTCATCCGGGGAGCTGTTTTTT. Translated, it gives CASSESTGGSSGELFF.

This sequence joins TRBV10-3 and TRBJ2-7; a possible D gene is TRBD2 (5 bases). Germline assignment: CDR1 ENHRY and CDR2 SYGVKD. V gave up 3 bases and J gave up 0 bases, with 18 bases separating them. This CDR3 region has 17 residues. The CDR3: CAISDPGLFDSSYEQYF. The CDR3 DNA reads TGTGCCATCAGTGATCCCGGACTCTTCGATAGCTCCTACGAGCAGTACTTC.

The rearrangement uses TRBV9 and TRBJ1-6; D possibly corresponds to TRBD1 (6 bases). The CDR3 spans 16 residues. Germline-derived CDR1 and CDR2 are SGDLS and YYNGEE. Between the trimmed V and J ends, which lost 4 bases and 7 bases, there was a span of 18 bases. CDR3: CASSPSGGGYNSPLHF. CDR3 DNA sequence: TGTGCCAGCAGCCCCTCCGGGGGGGGCTACAATTCACCCCTCCACTTT.

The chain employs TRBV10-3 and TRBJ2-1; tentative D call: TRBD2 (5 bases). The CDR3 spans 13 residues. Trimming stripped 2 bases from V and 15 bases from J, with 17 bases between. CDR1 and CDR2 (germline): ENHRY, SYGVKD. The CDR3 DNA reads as TGTGCCATCAGTGAGCCTCCCCGGGGTACTTCGTTCTTC. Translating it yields CAISEPPRGTSFF.

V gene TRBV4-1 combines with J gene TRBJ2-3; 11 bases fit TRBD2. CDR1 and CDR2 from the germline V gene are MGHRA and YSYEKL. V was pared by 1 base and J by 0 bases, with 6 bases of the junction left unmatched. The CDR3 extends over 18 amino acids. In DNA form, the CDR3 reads TGCGCCAGCAGCCAAGTAGGACTAGCGGGTACTAGCACAGATACGCAGTATTTT. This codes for CASSQVGLAGTSTDTQYF.

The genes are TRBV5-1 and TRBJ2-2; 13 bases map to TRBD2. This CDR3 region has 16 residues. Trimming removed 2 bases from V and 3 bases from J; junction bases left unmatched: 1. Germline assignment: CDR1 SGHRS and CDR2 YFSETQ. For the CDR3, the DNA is TGCGCCAGCAGCTTACTAGCGGGAGGGTACACCGGGGAGCTGTTTTTT. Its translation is CASSLLAGGYTGELFF.